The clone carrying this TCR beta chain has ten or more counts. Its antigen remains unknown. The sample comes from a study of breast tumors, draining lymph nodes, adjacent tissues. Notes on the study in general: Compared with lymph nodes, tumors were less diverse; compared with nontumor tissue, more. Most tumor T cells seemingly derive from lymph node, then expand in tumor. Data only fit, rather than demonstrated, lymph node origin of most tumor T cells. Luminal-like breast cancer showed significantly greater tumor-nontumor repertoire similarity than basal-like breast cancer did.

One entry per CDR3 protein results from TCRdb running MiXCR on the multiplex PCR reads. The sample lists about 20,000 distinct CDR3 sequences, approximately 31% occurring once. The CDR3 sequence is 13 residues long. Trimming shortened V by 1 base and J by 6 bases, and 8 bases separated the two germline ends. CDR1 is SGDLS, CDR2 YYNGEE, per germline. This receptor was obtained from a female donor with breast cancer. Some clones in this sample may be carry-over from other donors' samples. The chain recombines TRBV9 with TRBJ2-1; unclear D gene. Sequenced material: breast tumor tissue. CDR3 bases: TGTGCCAGCAGCGTAAGCCCTTTCAATGAGCAGTTCTTC. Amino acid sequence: CASSVSPFNEQFF.